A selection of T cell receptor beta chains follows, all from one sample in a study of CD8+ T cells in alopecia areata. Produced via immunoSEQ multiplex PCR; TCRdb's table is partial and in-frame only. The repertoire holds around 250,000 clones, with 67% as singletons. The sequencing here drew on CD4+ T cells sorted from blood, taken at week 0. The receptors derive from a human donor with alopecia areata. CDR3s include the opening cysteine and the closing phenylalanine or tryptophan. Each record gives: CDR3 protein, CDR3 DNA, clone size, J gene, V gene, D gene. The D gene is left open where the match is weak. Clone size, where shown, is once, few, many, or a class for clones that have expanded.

CDR3 protein: CASSVLQGYGYTF
CDR3 DNA: TGTGCCAGCAGCGTGCTTCAGGGATATGGCTACACCTTC
clone size: -
J gene: TRBJ1-2
V gene: TRBV5-6
D gene: -

CDR3 protein: CASSFASGTGGNTEAFF
CDR3 DNA: TGTGCCAGCAGCTTCGCCTCCGGGACAGGGGGGAACACTGAAGCTTTCTTT
clone size: -
J gene: TRBJ1-1
V gene: TRBV7-2
D gene: TRBD1

CDR3 protein: CASSSLRGSTEAFF
CDR3 DNA: TGTGCCAGCAGCTCCCTGAGGGGGAGCACTGAAGCTTTCTTT
clone size: -
J gene: TRBJ1-1
V gene: TRBV7-6
D gene: -

CDR3 protein: CATTPGTGGFIEQYF
CDR3 DNA: TGTGCCACCACCCCCGGGACAGGGGGCTTTATCGAGCAGTACTTC
clone size: -
J gene: TRBJ2-7
V gene: TRBV7-2
D gene: TRBD1

CDR3 protein: CSVYRGYEQYF
CDR3 DNA: TGCAGCGTTTACAGGGGCTACGAGCAGTACTTC
clone size: -
J gene: TRBJ2-7
V gene: TRBV29-1
D gene: TRBD1

CDR3 protein: CASRRRNYEQYF
CDR3 DNA: TGTGCCAGCAGAAGAAGGAACTACGAGCAGTACTTC
clone size: -
J gene: TRBJ2-7
V gene: TRBV6-6
D gene: -

CDR3 protein: CAISAPARDTQYF
CDR3 DNA: TGTGCCATCAGTGCCCCAGCCCGGGATACGCAGTATTTT
clone size: -
J gene: TRBJ2-3
V gene: TRBV10-3
D gene: -

CDR3 protein: CASSPLGQASSYEQYF
CDR3 DNA: TGTGCCAGCAGCCCCCTGGGACAGGCAAGCTCCTACGAGCAGTACTTC
clone size: once
J gene: TRBJ2-7
V gene: TRBV13
D gene: TRBD1

CDR3 protein: CSVSLGQGSQPQHF
CDR3 DNA: TGCAGCGTTTCCCTTGGGCAGGGGTCTCAGCCCCAGCATTTT
clone size: -
J gene: TRBJ1-5
V gene: TRBV29-1
D gene: -

CDR3 protein: CASSEYGYEQFF
CDR3 DNA: TGTGCCAGCAGTGAATACGGATATGAGCAGTTCTTC
clone size: -
J gene: TRBJ2-1
V gene: TRBV6-1
D gene: -

CDR3 protein: CAITRGDTGVNEQFF
CDR3 DNA: TGTGCCATCACAAGGGGGGACACTGGGGTCAATGAGCAGTTCTTC
clone size: once
J gene: TRBJ2-1
V gene: TRBV10-3
D gene: -

CDR3 protein: CAWSVTFRGQETQYF
CDR3 DNA: TGTGCCTGGAGTGTAACCTTTCGGGGGCAGGAGACCCAGTACTTC
clone size: -
J gene: TRBJ2-5
V gene: TRBV30
D gene: -

CDR3 protein: CAWGHRVGSNSPLHF
CDR3 DNA: TGTGCCTGGGGACACAGGGTCGGTTCTAATTCACCCCTCCACTTT
clone size: -
J gene: TRBJ1-6
V gene: TRBV30
D gene: -